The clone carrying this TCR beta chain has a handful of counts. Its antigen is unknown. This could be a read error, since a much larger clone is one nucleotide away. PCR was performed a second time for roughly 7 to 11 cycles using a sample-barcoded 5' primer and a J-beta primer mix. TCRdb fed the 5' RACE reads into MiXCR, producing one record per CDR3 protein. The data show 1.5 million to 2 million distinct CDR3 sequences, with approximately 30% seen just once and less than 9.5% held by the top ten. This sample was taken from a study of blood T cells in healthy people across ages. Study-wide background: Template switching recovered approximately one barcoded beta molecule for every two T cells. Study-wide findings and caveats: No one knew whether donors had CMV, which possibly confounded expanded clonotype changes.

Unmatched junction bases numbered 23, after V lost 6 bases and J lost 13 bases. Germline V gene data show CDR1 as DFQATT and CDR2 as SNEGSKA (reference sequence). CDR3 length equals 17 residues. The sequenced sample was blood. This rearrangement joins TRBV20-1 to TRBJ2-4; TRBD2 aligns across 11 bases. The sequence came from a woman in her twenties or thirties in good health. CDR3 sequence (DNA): TGCAGTGCACCCGGCAGGGTTAGCGGGAGGGCCCTCACTGAGCAGTACTTC. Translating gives CSAPGRVSGRALTEQYF.